The 10 T cell receptor beta chains in this list originate from one sample, sequenced in a study of PD-1 blockade in classical Hodgkin lymphoma. Time point described: cycle 4 day 1 (C4D1), after 5 to 7 weeks of nivolumab. Relapse was seen in all patients after autologous stem cell transplantation, and brentuximab vedotin exposure was variable. The repertoire was sequenced with immunoSEQ multiplex PCR; TCRdb's copy has only in-frame clones and lacks some. Among approximately 96,000 clones listed, just over 90% were seen once. The sample consisted of peripheral blood mononuclear cells (PBMCs), taken before the fourth cycle of nivolumab. The source is a human donor with classical Hodgkin lymphoma.

The V gene is TRBV18, the J gene TRBJ2-2; 9 bases map to TRBD1. The CDR3 consists of 16 residues. Germline CDR1 KGHSH, CDR2 LQKENI. Unmatched junction bases numbered 2, after V lost 2 bases and J lost 1 base. CDR3: CASSPAGQGNTGELFF. The CDR3 coding sequence is TGTGCCAGCTCACCAGCGGGACAGGGGAACACCGGGGAGCTGTTTTTT.

The gene calls are TRBV28 and TRBJ2-5; D tentatively fits TRBD1 or TRBD2 (5 bases each). Germline values: CDR1 MDHEN, CDR2 SYDVKM. This CDR3 has 16 residues. V dropped 1 base and J dropped 5 bases, with 17 bases sitting between them. CDR3 DNA sequence: TGTGCCAGCAGTTTATCGGAAAAAGGGGAGACGGAGACCCAGTACTTC. It is translated as CASSLSEKGETETQYF. The complete variable domain, with remaining parts taken from reference TRBV28 and TRBJ2-5, reads DVKVTQSSRYLVKRTGEKVFLECVQDMDHENMFWYRQDPGLGLRLIYFSYDVKMKEKGDIPEGYSVSREKKERFSLILESASTNQTSMYLCASSLSEKGETETQYFGPGTRLLVL.

This clone was seen just once. The V and J genes are TRBV6-1 and TRBJ1-2, with 7 bases matching TRBD1. The germline gives CDR1 MNHNS, CDR2 SASEGT. Germline trimming cut 6 bases from V and 4 bases from J; bases unmatched to any gene: 5. The CDR3 spans 13 residues. DNA of the CDR3: TGTGCCAGCAGCGGGACAGTCCGCTATGGCTACACCTTC. Amino acids: CASSGTVRYGYTF.

The rearrangement uses TRBV4-2 and TRBJ2-1, with D possibly matching TRBD2 (5 bases). This CDR3 is built from 13 residues. V was trimmed by 0 bases and J by 9 bases, leaving 9 bases between them. Germline V gives CDR1 LGHNA, CDR2 YNFKEQ. The CDR3 protein is CASSQEEASEQFF. CDR3 nucleotides: TGTGCCAGCAGCCAAGAGGAGGCTTCTGAGCAGTTCTTC.

V is TRBV6-6 and J is TRBJ1-4; D is undetermined. This CDR3 is 14 amino acids long. Trimming stripped 9 bases from V and 0 bases from J, with 11 bases between. CDR1 is MNHNY, CDR2 SVGAGI, per germline (reference sequence). CDR3 residues: CASNGVATNEKLFF. DNA of the CDR3: TGTGCCAGTAACGGGGTCGCAACTAATGAAAAACTGTTTTTT.

This clone was seen a handful of times. The chain has TRBV6-5 and TRBJ2-7; D is uncertain. Germline CDR1 and CDR2: MNHEY and SVGAGI. The CDR3 spans 14 residues. Trimming stripped 6 bases from V and 6 bases from J, with 18 bases between. CDR3 sequence: CASSLRSDPREQYF. In DNA form, the CDR3 reads TGTGCCAGCAGCCTCCGATCTGATCCACGCGAGCAGTACTTC.

The chain uses TRBV28 and TRBJ2-3; D is unclear. The germline V gene has CDR1 MDHEN and CDR2 SYDVKM. This CDR3 contains 12 residues. Trimming removed 1 base at V and 4 bases at J, with 3 bases between. CDR3 sequence: CASSLFSDTQYF. As DNA, the CDR3 is TGTGCCAGCAGTTTATTCTCAGATACGCAGTATTTT.

The rearrangement links TRBV19 to TRBJ1-3; TRBD1 aligns across 8 bases. Trimming removed 3 bases from V and 3 bases from J; junction bases left unmatched: 10. The CDR3 spans 17 residues. Germline V lookup: CDR1 LNHDA, CDR2 SQIVND (reference sequence). Here the CDR3 DNA reads TGTGCCAGTAGTATTGAGACAGGGGACTTCGGTGGAAACACCATATATTTT. Translation gives CASSIETGDFGGNTIYF.

The V and J genes are TRBV6-1 and TRBJ2-1; possible D gene TRBD2, 6 bases. Germline V gene sequence: CDR1 MNHNS, CDR2 SASEGT. V gave up 4 bases and J gave up 8 bases, with 18 bases separating them. CDR3 length: 15 amino acids. The CDR3 here is CASSVLGLPTHEQFF. For the CDR3, the DNA is TGTGCCAGCAGTGTGTTAGGACTACCCACGCATGAGCAGTTCTTC.

This clone has only one observation. The chain is built from TRBV18 and TRBJ1-3; TRBD1 matches 7 bases. The CDR3 is 16 residues long. The germline gives CDR1 KGHSH, CDR2 LQKENI. V trimming: 5 bases; J trimming: 3 bases; junction bases outside the gene matches: 10. CDR3: CASSTGPRQGGNTIYF. CDR3 DNA sequence: TGTGCCAGCTCAACGGGGCCGCGACAGGGTGGAAACACCATATATTTT.